The 27 T cell receptor beta chains below were found in one sample sequenced in a study of cytomegalovirus exposure and HLA in healthy donors. The PCR employed 60 Vbeta primers together with 13 Jbeta primers. TCRdb keeps only in-frame clones here, not all; method: immunoSEQ multiplex PCR. This table holds about 160,000 clones, roughly 80% found once. Sequenced: PBMCs. These TCRs come from a male donor in good health and CMV-seronegative.

CDR3 sequence: CASSAGTSGTWGYEQYF. For the CDR3, the DNA is TGTGCCAGCAGCGCCGGGACTAGCGGGACCTGGGGCTACGAGCAGTACTTC. The chain combines TRBV5-4 with TRBJ2-7; 13 nucleotides agree with TRBD2. The junction had 10 bases not matched to a gene; V was cut back by 4 bases and J by 3 bases. There are 17 residues in the CDR3. CDR1 and CDR2 from the germline V gene are SGHNT and YYREEE (reference sequence).

This clone has a handful of counts. The chain employs TRBV7-9 and TRBJ2-7, with 8 bases that match TRBD1. The CDR3 covers 16 residues. V lost 2 bases to trimming and J lost 6 bases; unmatched junction nucleotides: 12. From germline, CDR1 is SEHNR and CDR2 FQNEAQ (reference sequence). The CDR3 sequence: CASSLSRQGPSGEQYF. The CDR3 nucleotides read TGTGCCAGCAGCTTAAGTCGACAGGGGCCTTCGGGCGAGCAGTACTTC. Supplemented by reference TRBV7-9 and TRBJ2-7, the full variable domain reads DTGVSQNPRHKITKRGQNVTFRCDPISEHNRLYWYRQTLGQGPEFLTYFQNEAQLEKSRLLSDRFSAERPKGSFSTLEIQRTEQGDSAMYLCASSLSRQGPSGEQYFGPGTRLTVT.

The chain employs TRBV7-3 and TRBJ2-2; TRBD2 is a possible D gene (5 bases). CDR3 size: 15 residues. Trimming left V 5 bases short and J 1 base short, with 11 bases between. Germline assignment: CDR1 SGHTA and CDR2 FQGTGA. As DNA, the CDR3 is TGTGCCAGCAGCCCGGCCGGGGAGAACACCGGGGAGCTGTTTTTT. Translating gives CASSPAGENTGELFF.

J is TRBJ2-7 and V is TRBV7-9; tentative D call: TRBD2 (6 bases). CDR1 and CDR2 from the germline V gene are SEHNR and FQNEAQ (reference sequence). V shed 6 bases and J shed 2 bases, with 8 bases lying between them. CDR3 length: 12 amino acids. CDR3 coding DNA: TGTGCCAGCAGGCGGGGTGCCTACGAGCAGTACTTC. Translated: CASRRGAYEQYF.

J is TRBJ2-1 and V is TRBV4-2, with TRBD2 matching 7 bases. Germline values: CDR1 LGHNA, CDR2 YNFKEQ. Trimming cost V 1 base and J 8 bases; bases outside gene matches: 8. The CDR3 loop spans 15 amino acids. CDR3 residues: CASSQGREAVDEQFF. The CDR3 DNA follows: TGTGCCAGCAGCCAAGGTCGGGAGGCCGTAGATGAGCAGTTCTTC.

J is TRBJ2-1 and V is TRBV10-3, with TRBD2 as a possible D gene (6 bases). This CDR3 is built from 13 residues. Trimming stripped 11 bases from V and 1 base from J, with 12 bases between. CDR1 is ENHRY, CDR2 SYGVKD, per germline. The CDR3 region has the DNA TGTGCCGTTCGGGACTTGTCCTACAATGAGCAGTTCTTC. Translating it yields CAVRDLSYNEQFF.

The J gene is TRBJ2-1, the V gene TRBV7-8; TRBD1 aligns across 10 bases. The CDR3 spans 16 residues. Germline trimming cut 3 bases from V and 7 bases from J; bases unmatched to any gene: 9. Per germline, CDR1 SGHVS and CDR2 FQNEAQ. The CDR3 here is CASSLGRDRGRNEQFF. As DNA, the CDR3 is TGTGCCAGCAGCTTGGGCCGGGACAGGGGTAGGAATGAGCAGTTCTTC.

The chain couples TRBV4-3 to TRBJ2-3; 10 positions match TRBD2. This CDR3 is 16 amino acids long. CDR1 LGHNA and CDR2 YSLEER come from the germline V gene. V was clipped by 4 bases and J by 2 bases; unmatched bases: 6. The CDR3 region is CASSLGLADYTDTQYF. DNA for the CDR3: TGCGCCAGCAGCCTAGGACTAGCGGATTACACAGATACGCAGTATTTT.

The chain uses TRBV4-3 and TRBJ2-2; D is possibly TRBD1 (6 bases). CDR1 and CDR2 (germline): LGHNA, YSLEER. V dropped 1 base and J dropped 1 base, with 13 bases sitting between them. The CDR3 loop spans 17 amino acids. CDR3: CASSQVSRGGNTGELFF. CDR3 DNA sequence: TGCGCCAGCAGCCAAGTCTCTCGAGGGGGGAACACCGGGGAGCTGTTTTTT.

V gene TRBV7-9 combines with J gene TRBJ1-6; 9 bases agree with TRBD1. The germline gives CDR1 SEHNR, CDR2 FQNEAQ (reference sequence). The ends lost 1 base at V and 5 bases at J; junction bases unmatched: 9. This CDR3 comprises 18 residues. The CDR3 coding sequence is TGTGCCAGCAGCTTAGGGGACAGGGATTGGGGTCATAATTCACCCCTCCACTTT. This translates into CASSLGDRDWGHNSPLHF.

This clone was picked up one time. The chain links TRBV7-6 to TRBJ2-2, with TRBD1 identical over 10 bases. This CDR3 spans 15 amino acids. The V segment lost 0 bases and the J segment 10 bases; nucleotides outside the gene matches: 5. Per the germline V gene, CDR1 is SGHVS and CDR2 is FNYEAQ. The DNA for the CDR3 is TGTGCCAGCAGCTTAGCGACAGGGGGCTCGACGGAGCTGTTTTTT. Translating it yields CASSLATGGSTELFF.

This clone was seen a single time. J is TRBJ2-5 and V is TRBV2; 10 bases agree with TRBD2. The CDR3 is made up of 17 amino acids. V lost 2 bases to trimming and J lost 0 bases; unmatched junction nucleotides: 6. Germline V gene data show CDR1 as SNHLY and CDR2 as FYNNEI. CDR3 sequence: CASSESGTSAYQETQYF. The CDR3 DNA reads TGTGCCAGCAGTGAATCCGGGACTAGCGCCTACCAAGAGACCCAGTACTTC.

The rearrangement joins TRBV19 to TRBJ2-3; 8 positions match TRBD2. Per germline, CDR1 LNHDA and CDR2 SQIVND (reference sequence). J was trimmed by 6 bases and V by 4 bases; bases with no gene match: 9. The CDR3 totals 15 residues. The CDR3 sequence is CASSKGSGEGDTQYF. CDR3 DNA sequence: TGTGCCAGTAGTAAGGGTAGCGGGGAAGGGGATACGCAGTATTTT.

The V and J genes are TRBV5-4 and TRBJ2-5; 7 bases are shared with TRBD1. The germline V gene has CDR1 SGHNT and CDR2 YYREEE (reference sequence). There are 14 residues in the CDR3. With V trimmed by 3 bases and J by 5 bases, 7 bases remained unmatched. DNA of the CDR3: TGTGCCAGCAGCTATCCGGGACAGACGGAGACCCAGTACTTC. It codes for CASSYPGQTETQYF.

The chain couples TRBV6-6 to TRBJ2-3, with a possible D match to TRBD2 (6 bases). CDR1 and CDR2 from the germline V gene are MNHNY and SVGAGI (reference sequence). The CDR3 loop spans 15 amino acids. V was shortened by 6 bases and J by 7 bases, with 20 bases between the two germline ends. Written as DNA, the CDR3 is TGTGCCAGCAGCAGAGGGACTTCTACTGTACATACGCAGTATTTT. Translating gives CASSRGTSTVHTQYF.

This chain joins TRBV19 and TRBJ2-3, with D uncertain. This CDR3 has 16 residues. Germline CDR1 reads LNHDA; CDR2 reads SQIVND (reference sequence). The germline V and J ends were trimmed by 5 bases and 0 bases, with 15 bases remaining between them. The CDR3 spells CASSVGPTTSTDTQYF. The DNA of the CDR3 is TGTGCCAGTAGTGTGGGTCCTACGACTAGCACAGATACGCAGTATTTT. Full variable domain (rest looked up from reference TRBV19 and TRBJ2-3): DGGITQSPKYLFRKEGQNVTLSCEQNLNHDAMYWYRQDPGQGLRLIYYSQIVNDFQKGDIAEGYSVSREKKESFPLTVTSAQKNPTAFYLCASSVGPTTSTDTQYFGPGTRLTVL.

This chain joins TRBV7-6 and TRBJ2-2, with 13 nucleotides matching TRBD2. The trim removed 6 bases at V and 7 bases at J, leaving 8 bases unmatched. The CDR3 is 16 amino acids. Germline CDR1 reads SGHVS; CDR2 reads FNYEAQ. CDR3 sequence (DNA): TGTGCCAGCAGAGATACTAGCGGGAGGGCCCACGGGGAGCTGTTTTTT. Its translation is CASRDTSGRAHGELFF. The whole variable domain, filled in from reference TRBV7-6 and TRBJ2-2, reads GAGVSQSPRYKVTKRGQDVALRCDPISGHVSLYWYRQALGQGPEFLTYFNYEAQQDKSGLPNDRFSAERPEGSISTLTIQRTEQRDSAMYRCASRDTSGRAHGELFFGEGSRLTVL.

Only a few counts were recorded for this clone. The CDR3 bases are TGTGCCAGTAGTTCCCTCGGGTACACTGAAGCTTTCTTT. It translates to CASSSLGYTEAFF. This chain joins TRBV19 and TRBJ1-1; D remains unclear. CDR3 length: 13 amino acids. Germline CDR1 is LNHDA and CDR2 is SQIVND (reference sequence). The V end lost 5 bases, the J end lost 3 bases, and 10 bases lay between the germline ends.

The J gene is TRBJ1-1, the V gene TRBV19, with a weak D call TRBD1 (5 bases). Per germline, CDR1 LNHDA and CDR2 SQIVND (reference sequence). This CDR3 is 16 amino acids long. V shed 3 bases and J shed 1 base, with 15 bases lying between them. DNA for the CDR3: TGTGCCAGTAGTATTCATCCGGGGCGGGGGAACACTGAAGCTTTCTTT. It is translated as CASSIHPGRGNTEAFF.

The chain carries TRBV18 and TRBJ1-2; 7 bases line up with TRBD1. CDR3 size: 13 residues. J was trimmed by 5 bases and V by 3 bases; bases with no gene match: 3. CDR1 is KGHSH and CDR2 is LQKENI in the germline V gene. This chain's CDR3 is CASSPPGGYGYTF. CDR3 in DNA: TGTGCCAGCTCACCTCCAGGGGGGTATGGCTACACCTTC.

This clone appeared a single time. CDR3 in amino acids: CASSLPGVDEKLFF. CDR3 nucleotides: TGTGCCAGCAGCTTGCCAGGGGTCGATGAAAAACTGTTTTTT. The rearrangement uses TRBV5-4 and TRBJ1-4, with a weak D call TRBD1 (6 bases). The CDR3 covers 14 residues. The germline gives CDR1 SGHNT, CDR2 YYREEE (reference sequence). V lost 1 base, J lost 6 bases, and 10 bases lay in between.

The genes are TRBV4-1 and TRBJ1-1; perhaps TRBD1 as D (6 bases). The germline gives CDR1 MGHRA, CDR2 YSYEKL. The CDR3 is 15 residues long. Trimming shortened V by 5 bases and J by 4 bases, and 17 bases separated the two germline ends. CDR3 sequence reads: CASSAHQTGITEAFF. The CDR3 DNA sequence: TGCGCCAGCAGCGCCCACCAAACAGGGATCACTGAAGCTTTCTTT.

This chain links TRBV28 with TRBJ1-6, with unresolved D. This CDR3 is 10 amino acids long. V shed 5 bases and J shed 11 bases, with 4 bases lying between them. Germline V gene lookup returns CDR1 MDHEN and CDR2 SYDVKM. The CDR3 reads CASSGPPLHF. The CDR3 coding sequence is TGTGCCAGCAGTGGCCCACCCCTCCACTTT.

The genes are TRBV9 and TRBJ2-1, with TRBD2 identical over 10 bases. There are 16 residues in the CDR3. The V segment lost 0 bases and the J segment 6 bases; nucleotides outside the gene matches: 6. Germline V lookup: CDR1 SGDLS, CDR2 YYNGEE. Here the CDR3 reads CASSVGSSGRTNEQFF. The CDR3 DNA follows: TGTGCCAGCAGCGTAGGGTCTAGCGGGAGAACCAATGAGCAGTTCTTC. The full variable domain, with the rest looked up from reference TRBV9 and TRBJ2-1, is DSGVTQTPKHLITATGQRVTLRCSPRSGDLSVYWYQQSLDQGLQFLIQYYNGEERAKGNILERFSAQQFPDLHSELNLSSLELGDSALYFCASSVGSSGRTNEQFFGPGTRLTVL.

The chain has TRBV18 and TRBJ2-2; 8 bases map to TRBD1. CDR1 is KGHSH, CDR2 LQKENI, per germline. This CDR3 contains 17 residues. The trim removed 6 bases at V and 4 bases at J, leaving 13 bases unmatched. The CDR3 region has the DNA TGTGCCAGCTCGCAACAGGGGGACCGCGGTTTCACCGGGGAGCTGTTTTTT. This codes for CASSQQGDRGFTGELFF.

This clone was seen a handful of times. V is TRBV14 and J is TRBJ1-1; D is ambiguous. The CDR3 is 12 residues long. Trimming left V 2 bases short and J 7 bases short, with 8 bases between. The germline gives CDR1 SGHDN, CDR2 FVKESK. CDR3 bases: TGTGCCAGCAGCCAACTCACCTATGAAGCTTTCTTT. This sequence encodes CASSQLTYEAFF.

The chain couples TRBV28 to TRBJ2-1; TRBD1 is a possible D gene (7 bases). CDR1 and CDR2 from the germline V gene are MDHEN and SYDVKM. This CDR3 has 16 amino acids. Trimming removed 7 bases at V and 7 bases at J, with 23 bases between. The CDR3 spells CASTRLGGTGFNEQFF. CDR3 DNA: TGTGCCAGCACCCGACTAGGGGGCACAGGCTTTAATGAGCAGTTCTTC.